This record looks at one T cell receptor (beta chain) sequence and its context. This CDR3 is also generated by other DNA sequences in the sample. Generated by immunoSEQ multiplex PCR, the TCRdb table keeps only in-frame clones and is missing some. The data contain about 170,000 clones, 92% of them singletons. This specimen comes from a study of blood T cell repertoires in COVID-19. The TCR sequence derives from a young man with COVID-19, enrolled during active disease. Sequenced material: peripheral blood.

The CDR3 loop reads CASSLVLAGELFF. As DNA, the CDR3 is TGTGCCAGCAGTTTAGTATTAGCCGGGGAGCTGTTTTTT. The rearrangement joins TRBV12-3 or TRBV12-4 to TRBJ2-2; D is uncertain. With 1 base removed from V and 6 bases from J, the gap between germline ends came to 6 bases. There are 13 residues in the CDR3.